The 27 T cell receptor beta chains in this list originate from one sample, sequenced in a study of T cell changes during pregnancy in multiple sclerosis. The protocol was immunoSEQ multiplex PCR, while the TCRdb copy is restricted to in-frame clones and leaves out a portion. The sample lists about 42,000 clones, about 96% occurring once. Sequencing was performed on peripheral blood, taken in the second trimester of pregnancy. These receptors all come from a female donor with multiple sclerosis, enrolled in a pregnancy study.

This rearrangement joins TRBV2 to TRBJ2-1, with a possible D match to TRBD2 (6 bases). Per the germline V gene, CDR1 is SNHLY and CDR2 is FYNNEI. V dropped 0 bases and J dropped 8 bases, with 23 bases sitting between them. CDR3 length: 18 amino acids. CDR3 sequence reads: CASSEAPLRDYPLDEQFF. The CDR3 DNA is TGTGCCAGCAGTGAAGCGCCTTTGCGGGATTACCCTCTCGATGAGCAGTTCTTC. The whole variable domain, remainder taken from reference TRBV2 and TRBJ2-1, is EPEVTQTPSHQVTQMGQEVILRCVPISNHLYFYWYRQILGQKVEFLVSFYNNEISEKSEIFDDQFSVERPDGSNFTLKIRSTKLEDSAMYFCASSEAPLRDYPLDEQFFGPGTRLTVL.

The chain recombines TRBV7-9 with TRBJ2-1; 7 positions agree with TRBD2. The germline gives CDR1 SEHNR, CDR2 FQNEAQ (reference sequence). The CDR3 totals 15 residues. V dropped 8 bases and J dropped 8; count of bases not matched to a gene: 15. The CDR3 bases are TGTGCCAGCTATCGAGCTAGCGGAGGGTTGGATGAGCAGTTCTTC. It translates to CASYRASGGLDEQFF.

The chain has TRBV7-9 and TRBJ1-2, with TRBD1 as a possible D gene (5 bases). CDR1 and CDR2 from the germline V gene are SEHNR and FQNEAQ (reference sequence). The CDR3 extends over 14 amino acids. V lost 5 bases to trimming and J lost 8 bases, with 18 bases between them. The CDR3 sequence: CASSPAGGGQGYTF. The CDR3 nucleotides are TGTGCCAGCAGCCCCGCGGGGGGAGGGCAAGGCTACACCTTC. Looking up the rest from reference TRBV7-9 and TRBJ1-2 gives the full variable domain: DTGVSQNPRHKITKRGQNVTFRCDPISEHNRLYWYRQTLGQGPEFLTYFQNEAQLEKSRLLSDRFSAERPKGSFSTLEIQRTEQGDSAMYLCASSPAGGGQGYTFGSGTRLTVV.

The V gene is TRBV7-3, the J gene TRBJ2-1, with a weak D call TRBD1 (5 bases). Trimming pared 5 bases from V and 9 bases from J, leaving 14 bases between. This CDR3 spans 13 amino acids. CDR1 is SGHTA, CDR2 FQGTGA, per germline. The CDR3 reads CASSPRGDGEQFF. The CDR3 DNA sequence: TGTGCCAGCAGCCCAAGGGGCGACGGTGAGCAGTTCTTC.

This sequence joins TRBV11-2 and TRBJ2-7; D call uncertain. Per the germline V gene, CDR1 is SGHAT and CDR2 is FQNNGV. V lost 5 bases and J 2 bases, leaving 7 bases between the germline ends. CDR3 size: 12 residues. This CDR3 is CASSPQTYEQYF. The DNA of the CDR3 is TGTGCCAGCAGCCCGCAGACCTACGAGCAGTACTTC.

The genes are TRBV19 and TRBJ2-3, with 12 nucleotides matching TRBD2. This CDR3 is built from 16 residues. Per germline, CDR1 LNHDA and CDR2 SQIVND (reference sequence). J gave up 3 bases and V 5 bases, and 6 bases lay outside the gene matches. The CDR3: CASSRGTSGQTDTQYF. The CDR3 region has the DNA TGTGCCAGTAGTCGGGGGACTAGCGGGCAAACAGATACGCAGTATTTT.

The V and J genes are TRBV15 and TRBJ1-2; no reliable D call. The ends were cut back, 5 bases at V and 5 bases at J, with 18 bases in the middle. This CDR3 has 15 amino acids. Germline CDR1 is LNHNV and CDR2 is YYDKDF (reference sequence). The CDR3 DNA sequence: TGTGCCACCAGCGGCCCATTACCGGTCGGGTATGGCTACACCTTC. Its translation: CATSGPLPVGYGYTF.

The rearrangement joins TRBV7-9 to TRBJ1-1, with D maybe TRBD1 (5 bases). The germline V and J ends were trimmed by 7 bases and 3 bases, with 30 bases remaining between them. Germline CDR1 SEHNR, CDR2 FQNEAQ (reference sequence). The CDR3 loop spans 19 amino acids. The CDR3: CASTTIAGQEPLSDTEAFF. Here the CDR3 DNA reads TGTGCCAGCACCACCATAGCAGGGCAGGAACCCTTATCCGACACTGAAGCTTTCTTT. Complete variable domain (other parts from reference TRBV7-9 and TRBJ1-1): DTGVSQNPRHKITKRGQNVTFRCDPISEHNRLYWYRQTLGQGPEFLTYFQNEAQLEKSRLLSDRFSAERPKGSFSTLEIQRTEQGDSAMYLCASTTIAGQEPLSDTEAFFGQGTRLTVV.

The chain is built from TRBV30 and TRBJ1-2; D gene ambiguous. CDR3 length equals 13 residues. The germline gives CDR1 GTSNPN, CDR2 SVGIG (reference sequence). V was shortened by 4 bases and J by 2 bases, with 11 bases between the two germline ends. CDR3 nucleotides: TGTGCCTGGACAAACAGCTTAAACTATGGCTACACCTTC. Residues: CAWTNSLNYGYTF.

The rearrangement uses TRBV5-1 and TRBJ1-4, with TRBD1 identical over 10 bases. With 4 bases clipped from V and 10 bases from J, the junction kept 4 bases outside the gene matches. This CDR3 region has 13 residues. Per the germline V gene, CDR1 is SGHRS and CDR2 is YFSETQ. The CDR3 spells CASSAGQGGKLFF. The CDR3, as DNA: TGCGCCAGCAGCGCAGGACAGGGGGGAAAACTGTTTTTT.

V and J are TRBV7-9 and TRBJ1-3, with unresolved D. The V gene lost 1 base and the J gene lost 4 bases, with 14 bases spanning the gap. CDR3 size: 16 residues. Germline V CDR1 and CDR2: SEHNR, FQNEAQ (reference sequence). CDR3 in amino acids: CASSLGGEREGNTIYF. CDR3 in DNA: TGTGCCAGCAGCTTAGGAGGAGAGAGAGAAGGAAACACCATATATTTT.

The chain joins TRBV19 to TRBJ1-1; D possibly corresponds to TRBD1 (5 bases). Germline V gene sequence: CDR1 LNHDA, CDR2 SQIVND (reference sequence). The germline V and J ends were trimmed by 6 bases and 1 base, with 12 bases remaining between them. This CDR3 has 14 residues. As DNA, the CDR3 is TGTGCCAGTAGCACCGACAGCCCGAACACTGAAGCTTTCTTT. Translated: CASSTDSPNTEAFF.

J is TRBJ2-5 and V is TRBV15; D is ambiguous. The CDR3 consists of 12 residues. Trimming left V 0 bases short and J 5 bases short, with 4 bases between. CDR1 is LNHNV and CDR2 is YYDKDF in the germline V gene (reference sequence). In DNA form, the CDR3 reads TGTGCCACCAGCAGAGATCGGGAGACCCAGTACTTC. Its protein product is CATSRDRETQYF.

The CDR3 sequence is CASSVSPSSSGSGSPLHF. As DNA, the CDR3 is TGTGCCAGCAGCGTATCCCCCTCCTCTTCAGGTTCAGGTTCACCCCTCCACTTT. This chain joins TRBV9 and TRBJ1-6; D not resolved. Trimming shortened V by 1 base and J by 9 bases, and 23 bases separated the two germline ends. The CDR3 is made up of 18 amino acids. Germline lookup yields CDR1 SGDLS and CDR2 YYNGEE. Supplemented by reference TRBV9 and TRBJ1-6, the full variable domain reads DSGVTQTPKHLITATGQRVTLRCSPRSGDLSVYWYQQSLDQGLQFLIQYYNGEERAKGNILERFSAQQFPDLHSELNLSSLELGDSALYFCASSVSPSSSGSGSPLHFGNGTRLTVT.

The chain couples TRBV18 to TRBJ1-5, with 9 nucleotides matching TRBD1. The CDR3 length is 16 residues. V dropped 4 bases and J dropped 3; count of bases not matched to a gene: 7. The germline gives CDR1 KGHSH, CDR2 LQKENI. The CDR3 loop is CASSLSNRGLNQPQHF. The CDR3 nucleotides are TGTGCCAGCTCACTTTCTAACAGGGGGCTCAATCAGCCCCAGCATTTT. The full variable domain, with the rest looked up from reference TRBV18 and TRBJ1-5, is NAGVMQNPRHLVRRRGQEARLRCSPMKGHSHVYWYRQLPEEGLKFMVYLQKENIIDESGMPKERFSAEFPKEGPSILRIQQVVRGDSAAYFCASSLSNRGLNQPQHFGDGTRLSIL.

This rearrangement joins TRBV19 to TRBJ1-5; TRBD1 might be the D (6 bases). Germline CDR1 LNHDA, CDR2 SQIVND (reference sequence). CDR3 length equals 13 residues. V lost 7 bases, J lost 6 bases, and 13 bases lay in between. The CDR3 nucleotides read TGTGCCAGTACCAGGGGTTTAGGTCAGCCCCAGCATTTT. It yields the protein CASTRGLGQPQHF.

This chain joins TRBV19 and TRBJ2-1; TRBD2 aligns across 11 bases. The ends lost 7 bases at V and 3 bases at J; junction bases unmatched: 5. CDR1 is LNHDA, CDR2 SQIVND, per germline (reference sequence). This CDR3 spans 15 amino acids. CDR3 sequence reads: CASIAGTSGYNEQFF. CDR3 DNA: TGTGCCAGTATAGCCGGGACTAGCGGCTACAATGAGCAGTTCTTC.

The V gene is TRBV5-4, the J gene TRBJ1-2; no clear D gene. With 1 base removed from V and 8 bases from J, the gap between germline ends came to 12 bases. The CDR3 runs 13 residues. CDR1 is SGHNT, CDR2 YYREEE, per germline (reference sequence). The CDR3 is CASSLRQMGGYTF. The CDR3 nucleotides read TGTGCCAGCAGCTTGAGGCAGATGGGCGGCTACACCTTC. The variable domain in full, with the rest retrieved from reference TRBV5-4 and TRBJ1-2, is ETGVTQSPTHLIKTRGQQVTLRCSSQSGHNTVSWYQQALGQGPQFIFQYYREEENGRGNFPPRFSGLQFPNYSSELNVNALELDDSALYLCASSLRQMGGYTFGSGTRLTVV.

The genes are TRBV5-4 and TRBJ1-1; 10 bases align to TRBD1. Trimming cost V 4 bases and J 4 bases; bases outside gene matches: 10. The germline V gene has CDR1 SGHNT and CDR2 YYREEE (reference sequence). The CDR3 totals 16 residues. In nucleotides, the CDR3 is TGTGCCAGCAGCGACCCGGGACAGGGGCTTGGCACTGAAGCTTTCTTT. This encodes CASSDPGQGLGTEAFF.

The rearrangement uses TRBV29-1 and TRBJ2-3; 8 positions agree with TRBD2. CDR1 is SQVTM and CDR2 is ANQGSEA in the germline V gene. The trim removed 8 bases at V and 2 bases at J, leaving 9 bases unmatched. This CDR3 has 14 amino acids. The CDR3 DNA reads as TGCAGCTCTGAGGACGGGAGGGCCACAGATACGCAGTATTTT. Translating it yields CSSEDGRATDTQYF.

The chain combines TRBV25-1 with TRBJ2-1, with a possible D match to TRBD2 (7 bases). V lost 4 bases and J lost 7, with 14 bases in between. This CDR3 contains 14 residues. Germline CDR1 MGHDK, CDR2 SYGVNS. This CDR3 reads CASSGEGVRNEQFF. The CDR3 DNA reads TGTGCCAGCAGTGGGGAGGGGGTTCGGAATGAGCAGTTCTTC. Drawing the rest from reference TRBV25-1 and TRBJ2-1, the complete variable domain is EADIYQTPRYLVIGTGKKITLECSQTMGHDKMYWYQQDPGMELHLIHYSYGVNSTEKGDLSSESTVSRIRTEHFPLTLESARPSHTSQYLCASSGEGVRNEQFFGPGTRLTVL.

This chain connects TRBV28 to TRBJ1-5; TRBD1 matches 7 bases. After removal of 5 bases from V and 3 bases from J, the junction contained 7 bases not matched to a gene. CDR3 length: 15 amino acids. Germline V gives CDR1 MDHEN, CDR2 SYDVKM. The DNA for the CDR3 is TGTGCCAGCAGTCGGACAGGTACCTACAATCAGCCCCAGCATTTT. Its protein product is CASSRTGTYNQPQHF.

The chain employs TRBV10-3 and TRBJ2-7, with D maybe TRBD1 (5 bases). The CDR3 has 12 residues. Germline V gene sequence: CDR1 ENHRY, CDR2 SYGVKD. Deletions cut 1 base from V and 9 bases from J, with 10 bases between. DNA of the CDR3: TGTGCCATCAGTGAGTTCAGGGTTACGCAGTACTTC. It is translated as CAISEFRVTQYF.

The chain carries TRBV11-3 and TRBJ2-1, with a possible D match to TRBD1 (6 bases). Per the germline V gene, CDR1 is SGHNT and CDR2 is YENEEA. V was pared by 3 bases and J by 6 bases, with 6 bases between. This CDR3 region has 12 residues. DNA of the CDR3: TGTGCCAGCAGCTTGGACAGCAATGAGCAGTTCTTC. Its protein product is CASSLDSNEQFF.

The chain couples TRBV11-2 to TRBJ2-2, with 7 positions matching TRBD2. Germline CDR1 and CDR2: SGHAT and FQNNGV. The J segment lost 5 bases and the V segment lost 7 bases, leaving 13 bases of the junction unmatched. This CDR3 is built from 16 residues. CDR3: CASTFLAGPRTGELFF. In nucleotides, the CDR3 is TGTGCCAGCACCTTTTTAGCGGGCCCGAGAACCGGGGAGCTGTTTTTT.

V and J are TRBV27 and TRBJ2-2; weak D call: TRBD1 (6 bases). The V end was cut by 8 bases, the J end by 2 bases, with 9 bases between. Looked up from germline, CDR1 is MNHEY and CDR2 is SMNVEV (reference sequence). The CDR3 runs 13 residues. The CDR3 DNA reads as TGTGCCAGCGGGGGCATTAACACCGGGGAGCTGTTTTTT. It encodes CASGGINTGELFF.

V usage is TRBV7-8 and J usage is TRBJ1-1; D is unclear. The CDR3 runs to 14 residues. V was shortened by 2 bases and J by 1 base, with 8 bases between the two germline ends. CDR1 and CDR2 (germline): SGHVS, FQNEAQ. The CDR3, as DNA: TGTGCCAGCAGCTTACCCACAGAGAACACTGAAGCTTTCTTT. Protein sequence: CASSLPTENTEAFF.